A selection of T cell receptor beta chains follows, all from one sample in a study of blood T cell repertoires in COVID-19. The repertoire was sequenced with immunoSEQ multiplex PCR; TCRdb's copy has only in-frame clones and lacks some. The data hold over 150,000 clones, with 83% observed a single time. The sample consisted of peripheral blood. The origin of the receptors is a woman aged 60-70 years with COVID-19, enrolled during active disease. Both conserved end residues are part of each CDR3. A D gene is named only where the DNA matches it firmly. A row's size may be missing; if present it is once, few, many or a size class.

D	V	size	J	CDR3	DNA
NA	TRBV5-1	NA	TRBJ1-1	CASSSGEGAAFF	TGCGCCAGCAGCTCTGGGGAAGGGGCAGCTTTCTTT
NA	TRBV27	NA	TRBJ2-2	CASSFTGLTGELFF	TGTGCCAGCAGTTTTACAGGGCTCACCGGGGAGCTGTTTTTT
NA	TRBV5-3	NA	TRBJ1-1	CARSFGQGRGTEAFF	TGTGCCAGAAGCTTTGGTCAAGGGCGAGGGACTGAAGCTTTCTTT
NA	TRBV19	NA	TRBJ2-1	CASTGVSYNEQFF	TGTGCCAGTACGGGGGTCTCCTACAATGAGCAGTTCTTC
NA	TRBV6-5	NA	TRBJ1-5	CASLGGLSNQPQHF	TGTGCCAGCCTCGGAGGGTTAAGCAATCAGCCCCAGCATTTT
TRBD1	TRBV19	NA	TRBJ2-5	CASSLGQGRETQYF	TGTGCCAGTAGCCTGGGACAGGGGAGAGAGACCCAGTACTTC
NA	TRBV12-3/TRBV12-4	NA	TRBJ1-5	CASATGDNQPQHF	TGTGCCAGCGCTACAGGAGACAATCAGCCCCAGCATTTT
NA	TRBV9	NA	TRBJ2-2	CASSATGIPGELFF	TGTGCCAGCAGCGCCACAGGGATCCCCGGGGAGCTGTTTTTT
TRBD2	TRBV9	NA	TRBJ2-5	CASSRPPGGETQYF	TGTGCCAGCAGTCGTCCTCCGGGAGGAGAGACCCAGTACTTC
NA	TRBV19	NA	TRBJ2-7	CASSRSEAYEQYF	TGTGCCAGTAGTAGGTCGGAGGCCTACGAGCAGTACTTC
TRBD1	TRBV7-8	NA	TRBJ1-5	CASSLGTGVQPQHF	TGTGCCAGCAGCTTAGGTACAGGGGTTCAGCCCCAGCATTTT
TRBD1	TRBV7-2	NA	TRBJ1-1	CASSHPTGSGTEAFF	TGTGCCAGCAGCCACCCGACAGGGTCGGGCACTGAAGCTTTCTTT
NA	TRBV19	few	TRBJ1-5	CASRGGRYQPQHF	TGTGCCAGTAGGGGGGGTCGGTATCAGCCCCAGCATTTT
TRBD2	TRBV7-3	NA	TRBJ2-2	CASSKEAGATGELFF	TGTGCCAGCAGCAAAGAGGCGGGAGCCACCGGGGAGCTGTTTTTT
NA	TRBV5-1	NA	TRBJ1-2	CASSFNRDDGYTF	TGCGCCAGCAGCTTCAACAGGGACGATGGCTACACCTTC
TRBD1	TRBV19	few	TRBJ1-3	CASSDTGVSSGNTIYF	TGTGCCAGTAGTGACACAGGGGTAAGCTCTGGAAACACCATATATTTT
NA	TRBV7-2	NA	TRBJ2-3	CASSLGPGTDTQYF	TGTGCCAGCAGCTTAGGCCCAGGCACAGATACGCAGTATTTT